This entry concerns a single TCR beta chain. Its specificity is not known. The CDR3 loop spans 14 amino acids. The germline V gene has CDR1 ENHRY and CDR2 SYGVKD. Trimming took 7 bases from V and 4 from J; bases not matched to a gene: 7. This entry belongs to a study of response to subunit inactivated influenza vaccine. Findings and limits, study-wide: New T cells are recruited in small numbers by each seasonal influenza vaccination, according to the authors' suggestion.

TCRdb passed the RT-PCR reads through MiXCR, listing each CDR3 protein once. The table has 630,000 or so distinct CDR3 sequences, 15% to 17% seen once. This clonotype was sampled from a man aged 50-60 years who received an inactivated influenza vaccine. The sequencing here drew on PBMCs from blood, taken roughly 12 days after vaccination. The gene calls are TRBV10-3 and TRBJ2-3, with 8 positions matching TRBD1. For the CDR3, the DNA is TGTGCCATCACCCGGGCAGGGGGCGCAGATACGCAGTATTTT. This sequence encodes CAITRAGGADTQYF.